Shown below are 9 T cell receptor beta chains from a single sample sequenced in a study of cytomegalovirus exposure and HLA in healthy donors. Generated by immunoSEQ multiplex PCR, the TCRdb table keeps only in-frame clones and is missing some. This sample carries over 150,000 clones, approximately 86% of them seen once, and the ten largest clones take under 25%. Sequenced sample: PBMCs. The receptors come from a man between 18 and 35 years old in good health and CMV-seropositive.

V and J are TRBV5-1 and TRBJ2-7, with TRBD1 matching over 8 bases. CDR1 is SGHRS and CDR2 is YFSETQ in the germline V gene. J was trimmed by 2 bases and V by 0 bases; bases with no gene match: 4. CDR3 size: 15 residues. CDR3 coding DNA: TGCGCCAGCAGCTTGGAACAGGGGGGACCCTACGAGCAGTACTTC. Protein: CASSLEQGGPYEQYF.

The J gene is TRBJ1-1, the V gene TRBV27; perhaps TRBD1 as D (6 bases). Germline V gene sequence: CDR1 MNHEY, CDR2 SMNVEV (reference sequence). The CDR3 runs 15 residues. The V end lost 5 bases, the J end lost 4 bases, and 17 bases lay between the germline ends. The CDR3 DNA reads as TGTGCCAGCAGTCCTGGGGGCAAAGGGGGCACTGAAGCTTTCTTT. Residues: CASSPGGKGGTEAFF.

The chain employs TRBV7-2 and TRBJ2-2; 7 bases are a match to TRBD2. The CDR3 contains 16 residues. V lost 1 base to trimming and J lost 4 bases; unmatched junction nucleotides: 6. Germline values: CDR1 SGHTA, CDR2 FQGNSA. In nucleotides, the CDR3 is TGTGCCAGCAGCTTAGGAGCGGGGACCCTCACCGGGGAGCTGTTTTTT. Its protein product is CASSLGAGTLTGELFF. Together with reference TRBV7-2 and TRBJ2-2, the CDR3 gives the full variable domain: GAGVSQSPSNKVTEKGKDVELRCDPISGHTALYWYRQSLGQGLEFLIYFQGNSAPDKSGLPSDRFSAERTGGSVSTLTIQRTQQEDSAVYLCASSLGAGTLTGELFFGEGSRLTVL.

The chain employs TRBV9 and TRBJ2-7; tentative D call: TRBD2 (6 bases). This CDR3 has 16 amino acids. CDR1 is SGDLS, CDR2 YYNGEE, per germline. The V end was cut by 3 bases, the J end by 5 bases, with 21 bases between. Here the CDR3 reads CASSGTEGRVRDEQYF. CDR3 bases: TGTGCCAGCAGCGGGACGGAGGGGCGGGTGCGGGACGAGCAGTACTTC.

The V and J genes are TRBV6-6 and TRBJ1-5, with a tentative D call TRBD1 (5 bases). Trimming cost V 0 bases and J 9 bases, with 15 bases left between them. This CDR3 has 15 residues. Per the germline V gene, CDR1 is MNHNY and CDR2 is SVGAGI (reference sequence). The DNA of the CDR3 is TGTGCCAGCAGTTACTCGGGGCAGTTTGGTTGGCCCCAGCATTTT. Protein: CASSYSGQFGWPQHF.

The chain carries TRBV5-4 and TRBJ1-1; 8 bases are a match to TRBD1. The length of the CDR3 is 14 residues. Per the germline V gene, CDR1 is SGHNT and CDR2 is YYREEE (reference sequence). Trimming took 5 bases from V and 4 from J; bases not matched to a gene: 7. CDR3 nucleotide sequence: TGTGCCAGCAGATTAGACAGGGGCGCCACTGAAGCTTTCTTT. Amino acid sequence: CASRLDRGATEAFF.

V is TRBV7-2 and J is TRBJ1-6, with 7 bases matching TRBD1. V lost 8 bases to trimming and J lost 6 bases; unmatched junction nucleotides: 7. The CDR3 contains 14 residues. Germline V lookup: CDR1 SGHTA, CDR2 FQGNSA. The CDR3 nucleotides read TGTGCCAGCCGCGAGGACAGGTTTAATTCACCCCTCCACTTT. Protein sequence: CASREDRFNSPLHF.

This rearrangement joins TRBV7-2 to TRBJ2-7; TRBD2 agrees at 15 bases. The CDR3 has 16 amino acids. The germline V gene has CDR1 SGHTA and CDR2 FQGNSA. J was trimmed by 2 bases and V by 5 bases; bases with no gene match: 4. CDR3 amino acids: CASSLGLAGGPYEQYF. DNA for the CDR3: TGTGCCAGCAGCCTAGGACTAGCGGGGGGGCCCTACGAGCAGTACTTC.

The chain has TRBV4-3 and TRBJ2-6; D is possibly TRBD2 (6 bases). Germline CDR1 and CDR2: LGHNA and YSLEER. This CDR3 contains 16 residues. V shed 3 bases and J shed 2 bases, with 11 bases lying between them. CDR3 in amino acids: CASSQEWGAGANVLTF. The CDR3 coding sequence is TGCGCCAGCAGCCAGGAATGGGGGGCTGGGGCCAACGTCCTGACTTTC.